Below, 16 T cell receptor beta chains from the same sample are listed, as sequenced in a study of OX40 agonist ivuxolimab in advanced cancers. Sequencing was performed with immunoSEQ multiplex PCR; in TCRdb, only in-frame clones are kept and a portion is missing. The sample holds over 60,000 clones, approximately 92% seen once. The sample here was CD4+ or CD8+ T cells sorted from blood, taken in a trial of the OX40 agonist ivuxolimab. The receptors derive from an adult with an advanced solid tumor such as melanoma, head and neck, liver or kidney cancer.

CDR3 amino acids: CASSLVGQESGYTF. Here the CDR3 DNA reads TGTGCCAGCAGCTTAGTGGGACAGGAGTCTGGCTACACCTTC. V gene TRBV5-4 combines with J gene TRBJ1-2; 8 bases agree with TRBD1. Germline-derived CDR1 and CDR2 are SGHNT and YYREEE (reference sequence). The CDR3 length is 14 residues. J gave up 7 bases and V 2 bases, and 7 bases lay outside the gene matches.

The CDR3 reads CASSPASGIGIEQFF. In DNA, the CDR3 is TGTGCCAGCAGCCCAGCTAGCGGGATAGGGATTGAGCAGTTCTTC. The chain links TRBV9 to TRBJ2-1; 9 bases are shared with TRBD2. This CDR3 region has 15 residues. Losses at the gene ends were 4 bases for V and 9 bases for J; bases not matched to a gene: 11. CDR1 SGDLS and CDR2 YYNGEE come from the germline V gene. Drawing the rest from reference TRBV9 and TRBJ2-1, the complete variable domain is DSGVTQTPKHLITATGQRVTLRCSPRSGDLSVYWYQQSLDQGLQFLIQYYNGEERAKGNILERFSAQQFPDLHSELNLSSLELGDSALYFCASSPASGIGIEQFFGPGTRLTVL.

The V gene is TRBV7-9, the J gene TRBJ2-7, with a possible D match to TRBD2 (5 bases). The CDR3 totals 18 residues. The germline V gene has CDR1 SEHNR and CDR2 FQNEAQ (reference sequence). Trimming took 3 bases from V and 4 from J, leaving 25 bases between them. The CDR3 region is CASSLPGGGEAGRYEQYF. The CDR3 DNA is TGTGCCAGCAGCTTGCCAGGAGGCGGCGAGGCCGGTCGGTACGAGCAGTACTTC. Full variable domain (outside the CDR3, taken from reference TRBV7-9 and TRBJ2-7): DTGVSQNPRHKITKRGQNVTFRCDPISEHNRLYWYRQTLGQGPEFLTYFQNEAQLEKSRLLSDRFSAERPKGSFSTLEIQRTEQGDSAMYLCASSLPGGGEAGRYEQYFGPGTRLTVT.

The V call is TRBV4-2, the J call TRBJ2-7; D gene ambiguous. Deletions cut 0 bases from V and 0 bases from J, with 9 bases between. The CDR3 runs 15 residues. Germline V gives CDR1 LGHNA, CDR2 YNFKEQ. CDR3 nucleotides: TGTGCCAGCAGCCAAGATCCCAGTAGCTCCTACGAGCAGTACTTC. Translated: CASSQDPSSSYEQYF.

The chain combines TRBV30 with TRBJ2-2, with D unclear. From germline, CDR1 is GTSNPN and CDR2 SVGIG (reference sequence). Trimming removed 2 bases at V and 7 bases at J, with 5 bases between. This CDR3 spans 11 amino acids. CDR3 DNA sequence: TGTGCCTGGAGTTTTGGCGGGGAGCTGTTTTTT. Protein product: CAWSFGGELFF.

The DNA of the CDR3 is TGTGCCAGCAGCTTGAGACAGTTAGATGGCTACACCTTC. Translated: CASSLRQLDGYTF. V and J are TRBV5-6 and TRBJ1-2, with D tentatively TRBD1 (5 bases). The CDR3 is 13 amino acids. Germline V lookup: CDR1 SGHDT, CDR2 YYEEEE. Deletions cut 1 base from V and 6 bases from J, with 10 bases between.

V is TRBV5-1 and J is TRBJ1-2, with 7 bases matching TRBD1. The CDR3 is made up of 13 amino acids. The germline gives CDR1 SGHRS, CDR2 YFSETQ. V lost 2 bases to trimming and J lost 8 bases; unmatched junction nucleotides: 6. CDR3 region: CASSFDRVDGYTF. In nucleotides, the CDR3 is TGCGCCAGCAGCTTTGACAGGGTCGACGGCTACACCTTC.

V is TRBV5-1 and J is TRBJ2-1, with TRBD1 matching 9 bases. The CDR3 is 17 residues long. Germline CDR1 and CDR2: SGHRS and YFSETQ. V shed 0 bases, J shed 3 bases, and the junction held 7 bases outside the gene matches. CDR3 loop: CASSLETGGWIYNEQFF. CDR3 nucleotides: TGCGCCAGCAGCTTGGAGACAGGGGGATGGATCTACAATGAGCAGTTCTTC.

This sequence joins TRBV5-1 and TRBJ2-3, with D possibly being TRBD2 (6 bases). The CDR3 covers 16 residues. The V gene's germline CDR1 is SGHRS and CDR2 YFSETQ. V was cut by 0 bases and J by 0 bases, with 11 bases left in between. The CDR3 loop reads CASSLARRASTDTQYF. DNA of the CDR3: TGCGCCAGCAGCTTGGCCAGGAGGGCTAGCACAGATACGCAGTATTTT.

The chain links TRBV7-9 to TRBJ1-1; weak D call: TRBD1 (6 bases). The CDR3 contains 14 residues. Germline CDR1 SEHNR, CDR2 FQNEAQ (reference sequence). Trimming took off 1 base at V and 4 bases at J, with 10 bases between the two ends. CDR3 nucleotides: TGTGCCAGCAGCTTAGTACAGGGAAGCACTGAAGCTTTCTTT. Its translation is CASSLVQGSTEAFF.

The V call is TRBV11-1, the J call TRBJ2-3; D gene ambiguous. This CDR3 spans 15 amino acids. V lost 2 bases and J lost 0, with 9 bases in between. CDR1 SGHAT and CDR2 FQDESV come from the germline V gene (reference sequence). CDR3: CASSLTGRSTDTQYF. Here the CDR3 DNA reads TGTGCCAGCAGCTTAACGGGCAGGAGCACAGATACGCAGTATTTT. The complete variable domain, with remaining parts taken from reference TRBV11-1 and TRBJ2-3, reads EAEVAQSPRYKITEKSQAVAFWCDPISGHATLYWYRQILGQGPELLVQFQDESVVDDSQLPKDRFSAERLKGVDSTLKIQPAELGDSAMYLCASSLTGRSTDTQYFGPGTRLTVL.

The chain joins TRBV11-2 to TRBJ2-1; TRBD2 matches 10 bases. Per the germline V gene, CDR1 is SGHAT and CDR2 is FQNNGV. The V and J ends lost 3 bases and 6 bases, in that order; junction bases with no gene match: 8. The CDR3 is 16 amino acids. CDR3 sequence: CASSLEGLAALNEQFF. DNA of the CDR3: TGTGCCAGCAGCTTGGAAGGACTAGCGGCTCTCAATGAGCAGTTCTTC.

This clone was observed a single time. The chain employs TRBV15 and TRBJ2-6, with a weak D call TRBD2 (5 bases). Germline V gene lookup returns CDR1 LNHNV and CDR2 YYDKDF (reference sequence). The CDR3 is made up of 15 amino acids. Trimming pared 5 bases from V and 0 bases from J, leaving 8 bases between. In DNA, the CDR3 is TGTGCCACCAGCGGAGGAAGCTCTGGGGCCAACGTCCTGACTTTC. This codes for CATSGGSSGANVLTF.

In this sample, this clone turned up once. The chain has TRBV7-6 and TRBJ2-3, with D hard to call. Trimming removed 5 bases from V and 4 bases from J, with 7 bases in between. CDR1 and CDR2 (germline): SGHVS, FNYEAQ. The CDR3 length is 12 residues. The CDR3 DNA follows: TGTGCCAGCAGCAAAGGTTCAGATACGCAGTATTTT. This codes for CASSKGSDTQYF.

The table lists this clone with a count of one. Other DNA sequences within the sample encode an identical CDR3. The V and J genes are TRBV7-9 and TRBJ2-1; TRBD1 matches 8 bases. V lost 5 bases, J lost 0 bases, and 3 bases stayed unmatched. From germline, CDR1 is SEHNR and CDR2 FQNEAQ (reference sequence). The CDR3 contains 15 residues. The CDR3 is CASSLGQGSYNEQFF. For the CDR3, the DNA is TGTGCCAGCAGCCTCGGACAGGGCTCCTACAATGAGCAGTTCTTC. Variable domain in full (rest from reference TRBV7-9 and TRBJ2-1): DTGVSQNPRHKITKRGQNVTFRCDPISEHNRLYWYRQTLGQGPEFLTYFQNEAQLEKSRLLSDRFSAERPKGSFSTLEIQRTEQGDSAMYLCASSLGQGSYNEQFFGPGTRLTVL.

This sequence joins TRBV4-2 and TRBJ1-3; D is unresolved. This CDR3 spans 18 amino acids. V lost 0 bases and J 0 bases, leaving 15 bases between the germline ends. Germline loops: CDR1 LGHNA, CDR2 YNFKEQ. This CDR3 is CASSQETGLLSSGNTIYF. Here the CDR3 DNA reads TGTGCCAGCAGCCAAGAGACCGGATTGCTATCCTCTGGAAACACCATATATTTT.